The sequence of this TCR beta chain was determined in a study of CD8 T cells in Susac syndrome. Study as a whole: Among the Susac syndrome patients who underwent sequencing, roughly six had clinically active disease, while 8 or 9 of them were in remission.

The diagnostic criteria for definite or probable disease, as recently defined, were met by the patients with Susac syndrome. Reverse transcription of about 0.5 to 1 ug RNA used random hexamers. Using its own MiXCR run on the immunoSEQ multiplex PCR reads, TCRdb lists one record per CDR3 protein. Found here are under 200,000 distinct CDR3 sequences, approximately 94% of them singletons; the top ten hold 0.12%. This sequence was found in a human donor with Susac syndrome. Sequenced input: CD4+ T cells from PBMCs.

For the CDR3, the DNA is TGTGCCAGCAGCTCAACCCGGGGCAGCATCTACGAGCAGTACTTC. The encoded protein is CASSSTRGSIYEQYF. The chain combines TRBV7-9 with TRBJ2-7, with D perhaps matching TRBD1 or TRBD2 (5 bases each). The CDR3 consists of 15 residues. V dropped 4 bases and J dropped 3 bases, with 16 bases sitting between them. Looked up from germline, CDR1 is SEHNR and CDR2 is FQNEAQ (reference sequence).